This record looks at one T cell receptor beta chain sequence and its context. Antigen specificity is unknown. This sample stems from a study of beta chain features in type 1 diabetes. Study results and limitations: TCRB CDR3s from Type 1 diabetes patients were moderately but significantly shorter in all four CD4+ subsets.

The CDR3 has 13 residues. Germline V lookup: CDR1 GTSNPN, CDR2 SVGIG (reference sequence). V was pared by 2 bases and J by 3 bases, with 4 bases of the junction left unmatched. Every bit of the isolated RNA underwent reverse transcription, so sequencing read expressed TCRB transcripts. Libraries were prepared by immunoSEQ multiplex PCR; TCRdb keeps only in-frame clonotypes and omits some of them. The sample holds approximately 730,000 clones; around 15% are singletons and the top ten take less than 0.025%. The receptor was derived from a man between 18 and 35 years old with type 1 diabetes. The sequenced sample was naive CD4+ T cells from blood. This chain links TRBV30 with TRBJ2-7, with 7 bases identical to TRBD1. The CDR3 loop is CAWSPGQYYEQYF. The CDR3 nucleotides read TGTGCCTGGAGTCCGGGACAGTACTACGAGCAGTACTTC.